One and the same sample provided the 8 T cell receptor beta chains below, sequenced in a study of blood T cell repertoires in COVID-19. TCRdb keeps only in-frame clones here, not all; method: immunoSEQ multiplex PCR. The repertoire includes tens of thousands of clones, about 80% of them detected once, and approximately 5.8% sits in the top ten. Sample: peripheral blood. The receptors stem from a man aged 45-65 years with active or convalescent COVID-19.

This clone was observed once. The chain recombines TRBV3-1 (or the pseudogene TRBV3-2) with TRBJ2-3, with no clear D. Trimming pared 6 bases from V and 4 bases from J, leaving 8 bases between. Germline assignment: CDR1 LGHDT and CDR2 YNNKEL (reference sequence). The CDR3 is 12 residues long. The CDR3: CASSSYADTQYF. CDR3 sequence (DNA): TGTGCCAGCAGTTCCTACGCAGATACGCAGTATTTT.

This chain connects TRBV6-5 to TRBJ2-1; 7 positions match TRBD2. This CDR3 is built from 13 residues. Per germline, CDR1 MNHEY and CDR2 SVGAGI. V trimming: 6 bases; J trimming: 8 bases; junction bases outside the gene matches: 7. The CDR3 loop is CASRQGGDYEQFF. The CDR3 nucleotides are TGTGCCAGCAGGCAGGGAGGGGATTATGAGCAGTTCTTC.

This chain connects TRBV4-3 to TRBJ2-7; 8 bases are shared with TRBD1. The CDR3 is 15 amino acids. V lost 1 base to trimming and J lost 2 bases; unmatched junction nucleotides: 4. CDR1 is LGHNA and CDR2 is YSLEER in the germline V gene. As DNA, the CDR3 is TGCGCCAGCAGCCAAGGACGCAGGGGGCCCTACGAGCAGTACTTC. Protein: CASSQGRRGPYEQYF.

The rearrangement uses TRBV14 and TRBJ1-2; D is unresolved. The germline V gene has CDR1 SGHDN and CDR2 FVKESK. Trimming pared 0 bases from V and 5 bases from J, leaving 7 bases between. This CDR3 spans 13 amino acids. In nucleotides, the CDR3 is TGTGCCAGCAGCCAAGACCTCCTATATGGCTACACCTTC. It translates to CASSQDLLYGYTF.

V usage is TRBV5-1 and J usage is TRBJ1-1; 7 nucleotides align to TRBD1. Losses at the gene ends were 6 bases for V and 0 bases for J; bases not matched to a gene: 5. Per germline, CDR1 SGHRS and CDR2 YFSETQ. This CDR3 has 14 residues. The DNA of the CDR3 is TGCGCCAGCAACGGGGGACAGCTGAACACTGAAGCTTTCTTT. Its translation: CASNGGQLNTEAFF. Full variable domain (missing parts from reference TRBV5-1 and TRBJ1-1): KAGVTQTPRYLIKTRGQQVTLSCSPISGHRSVSWYQQTPGQGLQFLFEYFSETQRNKGNFPGRFSGRQFSNSRSEMNVSTLELGDSALYLCASNGGQLNTEAFFGQGTRLTVV.

The chain joins TRBV7-2 to TRBJ1-1; D not certain. This CDR3 contains 15 residues. CDR1 SGHTA and CDR2 FQGNSA come from the germline V gene. V lost 1 base and J 5 bases, leaving 14 bases between the germline ends. CDR3 DNA: TGTGCCAGCAGCTTAGAAGGCCCCTCGAGGACTGAAGCTTTCTTT. Protein sequence: CASSLEGPSRTEAFF.

This clone was observed a single time. The genes are TRBV2 and TRBJ2-2; 7 bases line up with TRBD1. The CDR3 has 15 amino acids. The germline V gene encodes CDR1 SNHLY and CDR2 FYNNEI. The trim removed 6 bases at V and 2 bases at J, leaving 6 bases unmatched. The CDR3 sequence is CASRPRTGNTGELFF. DNA of the CDR3: TGTGCCAGCAGACCCCGGACAGGAAACACCGGGGAGCTGTTTTTT.

The chain is built from TRBV9 and TRBJ2-3, with D perhaps TRBD1 (7 bases). Germline V gives CDR1 SGDLS, CDR2 YYNGEE. Trimming removed 4 bases at V and 3 bases at J, with 21 bases between. This CDR3 has 17 amino acids. The CDR3 here is CASSLYPPPGGTDTQYF. CDR3 in DNA: TGTGCCAGCAGCCTCTACCCCCCCCCAGGGGGGACAGATACGCAGTATTTT.